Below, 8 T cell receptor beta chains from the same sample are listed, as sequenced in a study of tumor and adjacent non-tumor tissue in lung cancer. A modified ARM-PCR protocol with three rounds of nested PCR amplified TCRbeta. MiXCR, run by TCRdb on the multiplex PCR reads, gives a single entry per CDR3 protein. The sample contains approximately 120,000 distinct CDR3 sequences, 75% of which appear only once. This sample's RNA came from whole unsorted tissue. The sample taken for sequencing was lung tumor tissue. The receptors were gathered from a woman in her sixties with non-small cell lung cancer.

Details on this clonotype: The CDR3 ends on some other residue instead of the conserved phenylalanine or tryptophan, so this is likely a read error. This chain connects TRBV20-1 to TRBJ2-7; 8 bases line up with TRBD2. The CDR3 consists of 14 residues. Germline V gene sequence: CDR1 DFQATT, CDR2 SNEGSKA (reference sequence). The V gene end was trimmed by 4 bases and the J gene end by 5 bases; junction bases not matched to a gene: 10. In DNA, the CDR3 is TGCAGTGCTAAAGTCGGGAGGGTTATCCACGAGCAGTACTGC. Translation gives CSAKVGRVIHEQYC.

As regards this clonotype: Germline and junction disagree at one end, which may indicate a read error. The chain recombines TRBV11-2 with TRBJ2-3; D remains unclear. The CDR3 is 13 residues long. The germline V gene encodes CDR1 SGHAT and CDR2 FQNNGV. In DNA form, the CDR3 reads TGTGCCAGCAGCTTAGAACCGCTGCCGACGCAATATTTT. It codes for CASSLEPLPTQYF.

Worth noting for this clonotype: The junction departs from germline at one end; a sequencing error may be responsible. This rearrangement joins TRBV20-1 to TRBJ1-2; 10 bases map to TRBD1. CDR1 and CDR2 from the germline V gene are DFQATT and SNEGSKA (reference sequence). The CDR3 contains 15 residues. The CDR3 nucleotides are TGTAGTGCTAGTTCGGACAGGGGGGGCAGCTATGGCTACACCTTC. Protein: CSASSDRGGSYGYTF.

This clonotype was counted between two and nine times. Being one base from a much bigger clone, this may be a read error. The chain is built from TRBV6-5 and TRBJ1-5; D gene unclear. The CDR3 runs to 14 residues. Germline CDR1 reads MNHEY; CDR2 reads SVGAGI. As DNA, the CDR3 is TGTGCCAGCAGTTACTCTATGGGGAATCAGCCCCAGCTTTTT. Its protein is CASSYSMGNQPQLF.

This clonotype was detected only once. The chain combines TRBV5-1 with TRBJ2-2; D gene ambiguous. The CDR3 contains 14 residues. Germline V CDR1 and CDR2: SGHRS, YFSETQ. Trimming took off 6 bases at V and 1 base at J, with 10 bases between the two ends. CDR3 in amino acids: CASNPAVNTGELFF. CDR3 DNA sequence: TGCGCCAGCAACCCCGCGGTGAACACCGGGGAGCTGTTTTTT.

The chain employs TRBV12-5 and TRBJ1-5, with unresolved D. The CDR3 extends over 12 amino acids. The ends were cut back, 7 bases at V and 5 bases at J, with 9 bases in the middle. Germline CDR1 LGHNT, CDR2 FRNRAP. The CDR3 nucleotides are TGTGCTAGTGCCCTCTCCGATCAGCCCCAGCATTTT. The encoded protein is CASALSDQPQHF.

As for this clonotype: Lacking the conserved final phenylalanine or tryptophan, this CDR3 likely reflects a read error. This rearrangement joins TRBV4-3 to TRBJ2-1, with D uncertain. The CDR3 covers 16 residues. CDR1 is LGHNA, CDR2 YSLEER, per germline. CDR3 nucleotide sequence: TGCGCAAGCAGCCAAGATAGGGCTCGGACCTCTAATGAGCAGTTCATC. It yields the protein CASSQDRARTSNEQFI.

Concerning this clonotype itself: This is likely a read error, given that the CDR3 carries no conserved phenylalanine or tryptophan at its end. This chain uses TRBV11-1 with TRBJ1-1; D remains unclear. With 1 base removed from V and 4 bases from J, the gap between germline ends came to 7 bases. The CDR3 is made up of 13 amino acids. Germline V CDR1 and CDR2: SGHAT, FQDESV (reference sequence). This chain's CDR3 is CASSLVQITEAFI. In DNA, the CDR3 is TGTGCCAGCAGCTTAGTACAGATCACTGAAGCTTTCATT.